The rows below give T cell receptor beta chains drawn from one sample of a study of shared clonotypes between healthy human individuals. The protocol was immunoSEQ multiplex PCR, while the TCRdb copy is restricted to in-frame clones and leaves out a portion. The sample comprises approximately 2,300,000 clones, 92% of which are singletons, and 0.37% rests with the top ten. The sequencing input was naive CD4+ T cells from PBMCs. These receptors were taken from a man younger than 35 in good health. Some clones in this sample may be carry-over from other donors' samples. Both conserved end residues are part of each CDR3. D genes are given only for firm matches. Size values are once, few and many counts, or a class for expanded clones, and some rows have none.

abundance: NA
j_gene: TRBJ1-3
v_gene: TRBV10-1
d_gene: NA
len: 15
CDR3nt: TGCGCCAGCAGTGAGAGGGTGGGGGGTGGAAACACCATATATTTT
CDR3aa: CASSERVGGGNTIYF

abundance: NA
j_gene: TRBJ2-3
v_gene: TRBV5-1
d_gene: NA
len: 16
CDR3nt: TGCGCCAGCAGCCCAACGTCGGTAGGGCCGGCAGATACGCAGTATTTT
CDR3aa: CASSPTSVGPADTQYF

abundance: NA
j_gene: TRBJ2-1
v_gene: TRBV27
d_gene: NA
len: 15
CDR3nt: TGTGCCAGCAGTTCCCGACACCCCGCCTACAATGAGCAGTTCTTC
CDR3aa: CASSSRHPAYNEQFF

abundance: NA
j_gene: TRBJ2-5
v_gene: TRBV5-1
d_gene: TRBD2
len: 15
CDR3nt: TGCGCCAGCAGCCGGGAGGGACTAGCGGGGGAGACCCAGTACTTC
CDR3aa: CASSREGLAGETQYF

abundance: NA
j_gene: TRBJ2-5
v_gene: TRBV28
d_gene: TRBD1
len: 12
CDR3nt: TGTGCCAGCAGCCAGGGGGCAGAGACCCAGTACTTC
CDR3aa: CASSQGAETQYF

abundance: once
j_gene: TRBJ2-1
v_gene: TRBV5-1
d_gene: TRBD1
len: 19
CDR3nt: TGCGCCAGCAGCTTGGCCAAGGCAGGGGGTGGTGGCCCTTCCAATGAGCAGTTCTTC
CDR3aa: CASSLAKAGGGGPSNEQFF

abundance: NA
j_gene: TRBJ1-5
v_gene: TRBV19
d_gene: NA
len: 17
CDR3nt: TGTGCCAGTAGTCTACCCCCAGGGCGGGTAATCAATCAGCCCCAGCATTTT
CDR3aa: CASSLPPGRVINQPQHF

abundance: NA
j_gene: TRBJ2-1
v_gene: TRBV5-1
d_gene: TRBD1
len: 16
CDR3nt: TGCGCCAGCAGCTTAAGTTTTGGACAGGGATACAATGAGCAGTTCTTC
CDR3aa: CASSLSFGQGYNEQFF

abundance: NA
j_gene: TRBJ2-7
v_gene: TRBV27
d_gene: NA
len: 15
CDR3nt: TGTGCCAGCAGTTTAAAGGCAGGGCCCCAATACGAGCAGTACTTC
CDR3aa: CASSLKAGPQYEQYF

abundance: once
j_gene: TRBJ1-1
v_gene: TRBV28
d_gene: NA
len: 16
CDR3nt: TGTGCCAGCATCCCCGGAGGTCAGGGAGGACACACTGAAGCTTTCTTT
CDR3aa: CASIPGGQGGHTEAFF

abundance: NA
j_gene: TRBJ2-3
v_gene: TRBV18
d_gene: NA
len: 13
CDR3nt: TGTGCCAGCTCACCAACAGGCGCAGATACGCAGTATTTT
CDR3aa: CASSPTGADTQYF

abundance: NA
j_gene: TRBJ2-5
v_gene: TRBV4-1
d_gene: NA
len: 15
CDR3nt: TGCGCCAGCAGCCAATTATTTAGGGACAAAGAGACCCAGTACTTC
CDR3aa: CASSQLFRDKETQYF

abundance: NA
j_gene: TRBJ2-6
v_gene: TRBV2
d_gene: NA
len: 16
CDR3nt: TGTGCCAGCAGTTCGGGACAAGCCTCTGGGGCCAACGTCCTGACTTTC
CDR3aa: CASSSGQASGANVLTF

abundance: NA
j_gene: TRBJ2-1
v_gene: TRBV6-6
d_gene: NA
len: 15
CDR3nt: TGTGCCAGCAGTTACTCAAGGGTGGGCTACAATGAGCAGTTCTTC
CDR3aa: CASSYSRVGYNEQFF

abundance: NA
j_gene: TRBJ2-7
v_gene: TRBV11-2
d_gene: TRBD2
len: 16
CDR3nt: TGTGCCAGCAGCTTGGGGTCTAGCGGGTCGACCTACGAGCAGTACTTC
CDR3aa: CASSLGSSGSTYEQYF

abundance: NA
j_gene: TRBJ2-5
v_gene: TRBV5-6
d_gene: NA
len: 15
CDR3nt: TGTGCCAGCAGCCCCCCGGGACGGACACAAGAGACCCAGTACTTC
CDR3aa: CASSPPGRTQETQYF

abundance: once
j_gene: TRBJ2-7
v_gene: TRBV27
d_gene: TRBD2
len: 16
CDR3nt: TGTGCCAGCAGTTCCCGACCATGGGCGGGGGGCAGCGAGCAGTACTTC
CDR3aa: CASSSRPWAGGSEQYF

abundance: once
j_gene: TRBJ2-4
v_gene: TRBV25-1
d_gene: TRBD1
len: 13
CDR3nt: TGTGCCAGCACCGGACAGGGGGCAAACATTCAGTACTTC
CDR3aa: CASTGQGANIQYF

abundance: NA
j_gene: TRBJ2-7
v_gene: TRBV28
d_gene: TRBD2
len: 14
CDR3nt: TGTGCCAGCAGTCAACCTAGCGGGAGGGCCCTGGAGTACTTC
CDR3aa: CASSQPSGRALEYF

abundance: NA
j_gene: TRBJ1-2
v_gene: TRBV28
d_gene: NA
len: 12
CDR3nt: TGTGCCAGCAGGGAACAGAAATATGGCTACACCTTC
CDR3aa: CASREQKYGYTF

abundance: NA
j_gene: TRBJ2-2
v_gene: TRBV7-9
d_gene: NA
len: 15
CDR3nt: TGTGCCAGCAGCCCAGACGGCCCGAACACCGGGGAGCTGTTTTTT
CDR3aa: CASSPDGPNTGELFF

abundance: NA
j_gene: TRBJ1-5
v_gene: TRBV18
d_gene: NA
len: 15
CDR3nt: TGTGCCAGCTCACTTTTGAGGGGTAGCAATCAGCCCCAGCATTTT
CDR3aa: CASSLLRGSNQPQHF

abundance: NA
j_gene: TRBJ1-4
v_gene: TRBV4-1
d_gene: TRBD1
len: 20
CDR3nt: TGCGCCAGCAGCCATACCCGGGACAGGCTCCGGGGGCCGACTAATGAAAAACTGTTTTTT
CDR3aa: CASSHTRDRLRGPTNEKLFF

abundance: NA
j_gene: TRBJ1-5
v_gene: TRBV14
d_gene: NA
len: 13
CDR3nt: TGTGCCAGCAGCCAAGTAAGGGACCAGCCCCAGCATTTT
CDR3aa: CASSQVRDQPQHF

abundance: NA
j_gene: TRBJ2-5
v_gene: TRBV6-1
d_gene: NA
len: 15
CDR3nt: TGTGCCAGCAGCCTAATCGCGGGTTCTCGGGAGACCCAGTACTTC
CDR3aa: CASSLIAGSRETQYF

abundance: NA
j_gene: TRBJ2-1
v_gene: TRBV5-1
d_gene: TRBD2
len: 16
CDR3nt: TGCGCCAGCAGCCCCCGACTAGCGGGCTCCTACAATGAGCAGTTCTTC
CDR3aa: CASSPRLAGSYNEQFF

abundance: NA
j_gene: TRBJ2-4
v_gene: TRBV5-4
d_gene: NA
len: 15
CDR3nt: TGTGCCAGCAGCTCGATGTCAGGGGTCCAAAACATTCAGTACTTC
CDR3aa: CASSSMSGVQNIQYF

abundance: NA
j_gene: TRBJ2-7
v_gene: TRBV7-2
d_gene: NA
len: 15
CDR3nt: TGTGCCAGCAGCCCCGACAGGCACCTTACCTACGAGCAGTACTTC
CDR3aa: CASSPDRHLTYEQYF

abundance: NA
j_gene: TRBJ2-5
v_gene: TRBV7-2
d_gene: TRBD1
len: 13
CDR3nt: TGTGCCAGCGACAGGGCGGGTGGAGAGACCCAGTACTTC
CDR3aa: CASDRAGGETQYF

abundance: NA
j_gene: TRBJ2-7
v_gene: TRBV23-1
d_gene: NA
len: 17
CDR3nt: TGCGCCAGCAGTATAGGACAGGGGATAGCGGGGGCCTACGAGCAGTACTTC
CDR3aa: CASSIGQGIAGAYEQYF

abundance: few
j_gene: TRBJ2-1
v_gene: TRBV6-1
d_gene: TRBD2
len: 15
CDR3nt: TGTGCCAGCAGTGAAGTTAGCGGGAGGGCTCATGAGCAGTTCTTC
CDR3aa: CASSEVSGRAHEQFF

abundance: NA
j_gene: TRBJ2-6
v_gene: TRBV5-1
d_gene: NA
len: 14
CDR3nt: TGCGCCAGCAGTACCACAGGAGGGGCCAACGTCCTGACTTTC
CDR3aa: CASSTTGGANVLTF

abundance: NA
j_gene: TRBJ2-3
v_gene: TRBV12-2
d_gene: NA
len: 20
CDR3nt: TGTGCAAGTCGCTTAGAGGGGGCGGCTAGCGGGAGGGTAAGCACAGATACGCAGTATTTT
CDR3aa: CASRLEGAASGRVSTDTQYF

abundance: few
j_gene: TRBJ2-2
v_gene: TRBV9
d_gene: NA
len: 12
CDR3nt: TGTGCCAGCAGCGCCTTCACCGGGGAGCTGTTTTTT
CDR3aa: CASSAFTGELFF

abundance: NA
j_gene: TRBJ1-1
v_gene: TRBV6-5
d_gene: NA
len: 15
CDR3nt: TGTGCCAGCAGTAAGGTTGCTTACATGAACACTGAAGCTTTCTTT
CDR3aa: CASSKVAYMNTEAFF

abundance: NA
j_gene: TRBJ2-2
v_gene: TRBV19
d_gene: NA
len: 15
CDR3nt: TGTGCCAGTAGTATGCAGGCTGCGAACACCGGGGAGCTGTTTTTT
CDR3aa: CASSMQAANTGELFF

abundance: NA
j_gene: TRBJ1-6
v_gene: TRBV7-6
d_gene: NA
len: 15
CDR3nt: TGTGCCAGCAGCCAAGACCGGACAGTGAATTCACCCCTCCACTTT
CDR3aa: CASSQDRTVNSPLHF

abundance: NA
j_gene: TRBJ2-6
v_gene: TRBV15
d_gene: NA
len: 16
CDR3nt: TGTGCCACCAGCAGAGAGGCAGCCTCTGGGGCCAACGTCCTGACTTTC
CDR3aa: CATSREAASGANVLTF

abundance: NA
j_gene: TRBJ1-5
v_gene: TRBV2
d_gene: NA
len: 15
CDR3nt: TGTGCCAGCTCTAACCTCCCCTATAGCAATCAGCCCCAGCATTTT
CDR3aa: CASSNLPYSNQPQHF

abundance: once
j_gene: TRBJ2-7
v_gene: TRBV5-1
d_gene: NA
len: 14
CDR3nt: TGCGCCAGCAGCTTGGTCCCGGAAAAATACGAGCAGTACTTC
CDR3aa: CASSLVPEKYEQYF

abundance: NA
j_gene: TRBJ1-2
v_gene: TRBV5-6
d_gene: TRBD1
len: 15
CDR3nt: TGTGCCAGCAGCTTTGGGGACAGGATGGAGACTGGCTACACCTTC
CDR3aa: CASSFGDRMETGYTF

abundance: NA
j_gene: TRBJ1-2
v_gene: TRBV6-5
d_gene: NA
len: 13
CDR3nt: TGTGCCAGCAGTTCTCGCCGCTCAGGCGGCTACACCTTC
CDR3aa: CASSSRRSGGYTF

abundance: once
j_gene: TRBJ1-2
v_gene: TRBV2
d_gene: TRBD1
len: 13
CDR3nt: TGTGCCAGCAGGGACAGGGGAAGGTATGGCTACACCTTC
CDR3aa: CASRDRGRYGYTF

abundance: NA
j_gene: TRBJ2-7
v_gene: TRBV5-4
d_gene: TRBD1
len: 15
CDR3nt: TGTGCCAGCAGCGGAATGGGACAGGGGGTCTACGAGCAGTACTTC
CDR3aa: CASSGMGQGVYEQYF

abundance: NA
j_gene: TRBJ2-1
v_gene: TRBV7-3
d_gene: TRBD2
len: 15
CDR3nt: TGTGCCAGCAGCTTGGGACTAGCAGAGTTCAATGAGCAGTTCTTC
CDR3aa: CASSLGLAEFNEQFF

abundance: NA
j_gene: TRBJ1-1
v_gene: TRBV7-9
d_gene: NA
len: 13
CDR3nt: TGTGCCAGCAGCTCAGAGGTCAACACTGAAGCTTTCTTT
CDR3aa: CASSSEVNTEAFF

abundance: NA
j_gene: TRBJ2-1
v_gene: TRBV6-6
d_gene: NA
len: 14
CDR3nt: TGTGCCAGCAGTTACGAGAGCTCCTACAATGAGCAGTTCTTC
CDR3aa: CASSYESSYNEQFF

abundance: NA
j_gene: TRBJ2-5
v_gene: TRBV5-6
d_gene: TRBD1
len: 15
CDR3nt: TGTGCCAGCAGCACCACCCCGGGACAGAGAGAGACCCAGTACTTC
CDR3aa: CASSTTPGQRETQYF

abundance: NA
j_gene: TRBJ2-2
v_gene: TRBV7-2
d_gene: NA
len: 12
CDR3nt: TGTGCCAGCAGCTTAAGTCTCGGGGAGCTGTTTTTT
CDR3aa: CASSLSLGELFF

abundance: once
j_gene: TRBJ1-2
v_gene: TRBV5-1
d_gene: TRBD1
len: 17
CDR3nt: TGCGCCAGCAGACGGGACAGGGGGCTCCTAACTAACTATGGCTACACCTTC
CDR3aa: CASRRDRGLLTNYGYTF